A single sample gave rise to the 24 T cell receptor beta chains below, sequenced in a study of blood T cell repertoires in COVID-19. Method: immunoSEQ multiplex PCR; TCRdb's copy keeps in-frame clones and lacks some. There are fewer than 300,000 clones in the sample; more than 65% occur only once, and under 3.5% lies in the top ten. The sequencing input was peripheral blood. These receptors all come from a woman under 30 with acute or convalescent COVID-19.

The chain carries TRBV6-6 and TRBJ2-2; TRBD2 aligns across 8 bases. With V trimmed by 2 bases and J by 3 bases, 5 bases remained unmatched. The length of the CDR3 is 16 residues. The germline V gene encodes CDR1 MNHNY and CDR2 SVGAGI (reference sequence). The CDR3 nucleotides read TGTGCCAGCAGTTACGGACTAGCCCACGACACCGGGGAGCTGTTTTTT. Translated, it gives CASSYGLAHDTGELFF.

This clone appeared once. CDR3 sequence reads: CASSESSRGEEKLFF. The CDR3, as DNA: TGTGCCAGCAGTGAATCATCGCGGGGGGAAGAAAAACTGTTTTTT. The chain uses TRBV6-1 and TRBJ1-4; D might be TRBD1 (5 bases). CDR1 MNHNS and CDR2 SASEGT come from the germline V gene. Trimming took off 2 bases at V and 8 bases at J, with 15 bases between the two ends. CDR3 size: 15 residues.

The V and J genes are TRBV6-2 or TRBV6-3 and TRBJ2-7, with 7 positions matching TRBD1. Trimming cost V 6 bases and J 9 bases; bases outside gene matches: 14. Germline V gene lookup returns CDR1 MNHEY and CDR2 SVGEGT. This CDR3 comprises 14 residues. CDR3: CASSSGQPHIGQYF. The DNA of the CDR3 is TGTGCCAGCAGCTCGGGACAGCCCCACATAGGGCAGTACTTC.

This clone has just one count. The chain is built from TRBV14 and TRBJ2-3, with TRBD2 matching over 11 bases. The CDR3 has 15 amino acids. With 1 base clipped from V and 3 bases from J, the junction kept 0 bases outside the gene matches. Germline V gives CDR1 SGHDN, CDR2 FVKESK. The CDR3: CASSQGTSGTDTQYF. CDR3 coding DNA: TGTGCCAGCAGCCAAGGGACTAGCGGGACAGATACGCAGTATTTT.

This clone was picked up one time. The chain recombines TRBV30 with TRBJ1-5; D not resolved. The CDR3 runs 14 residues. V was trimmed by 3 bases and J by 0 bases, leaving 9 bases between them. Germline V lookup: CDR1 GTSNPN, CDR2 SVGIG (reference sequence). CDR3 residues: CAWSATASNQPQHF. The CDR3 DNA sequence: TGTGCCTGGAGCGCCACAGCTAGCAATCAGCCCCAGCATTTT. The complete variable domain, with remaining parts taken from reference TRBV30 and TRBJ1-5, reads SQTIHQWPATLVQPVGSPLSLECTVEGTSNPNLYWYRQAAGRGLQLLFYSVGIGQISSEVPQNLSASRPQDRQFILSSKKLLLSDSGFYLCAWSATASNQPQHFGDGTRLSIL.

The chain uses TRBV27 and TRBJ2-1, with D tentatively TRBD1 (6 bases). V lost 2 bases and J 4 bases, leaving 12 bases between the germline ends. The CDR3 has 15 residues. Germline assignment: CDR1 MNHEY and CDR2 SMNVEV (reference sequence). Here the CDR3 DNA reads TGTGCCAGCAGTTTAAATGGGGACAAATACAATGAGCAGTTCTTC. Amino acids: CASSLNGDKYNEQFF.

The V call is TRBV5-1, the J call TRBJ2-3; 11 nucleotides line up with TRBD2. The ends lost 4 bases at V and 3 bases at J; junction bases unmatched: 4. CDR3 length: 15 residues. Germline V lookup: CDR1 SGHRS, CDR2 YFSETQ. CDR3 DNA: TGCGCCAGCAGCCCGACTAGCGGGGTAACAGATACGCAGTATTTT. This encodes CASSPTSGVTDTQYF. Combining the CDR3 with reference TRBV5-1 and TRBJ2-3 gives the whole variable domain KAGVTQTPRYLIKTRGQQVTLSCSPISGHRSVSWYQQTPGQGLQFLFEYFSETQRNKGNFPGRFSGRQFSNSRSEMNVSTLELGDSALYLCASSPTSGVTDTQYFGPGTRLTVL.

The CDR3 here is CASSGGTGPYEQYF. CDR3 DNA: TGTGCCAGTAGTGGAGGGACGGGCCCCTACGAGCAGTACTTC. The chain has TRBV19 and TRBJ2-7; the D gene is possibly TRBD2 (6 bases). This CDR3 contains 14 residues. Trimming left V 5 bases short and J 2 bases short, with 13 bases between. Germline CDR1 is LNHDA and CDR2 is SQIVND (reference sequence).

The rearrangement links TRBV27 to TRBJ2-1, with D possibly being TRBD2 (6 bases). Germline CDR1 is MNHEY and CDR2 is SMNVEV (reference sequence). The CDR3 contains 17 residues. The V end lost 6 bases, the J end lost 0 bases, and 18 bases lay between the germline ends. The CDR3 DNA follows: TGTGCCAGCAGGCAACCGGGACTCCGGAGCTCCTACAATGAGCAGTTCTTC. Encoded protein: CASRQPGLRSSYNEQFF.

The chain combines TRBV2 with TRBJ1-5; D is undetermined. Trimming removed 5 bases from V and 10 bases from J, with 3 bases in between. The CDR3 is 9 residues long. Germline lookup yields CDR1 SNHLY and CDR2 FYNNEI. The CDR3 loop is CASSPPQHF. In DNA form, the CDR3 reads TGTGCCAGCAGTCCACCCCAGCATTTT.

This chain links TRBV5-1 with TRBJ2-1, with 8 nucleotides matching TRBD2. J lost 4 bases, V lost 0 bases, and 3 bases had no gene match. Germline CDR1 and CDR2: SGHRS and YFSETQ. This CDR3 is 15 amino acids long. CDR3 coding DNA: TGCGCCAGCAGCTTGGTTAGCGGGGATTACAATGAGCAGTTCTTC. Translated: CASSLVSGDYNEQFF.

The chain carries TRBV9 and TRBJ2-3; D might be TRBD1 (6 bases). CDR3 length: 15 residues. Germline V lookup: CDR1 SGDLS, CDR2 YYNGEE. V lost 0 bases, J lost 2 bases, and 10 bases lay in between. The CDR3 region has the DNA TGTGCCAGCAGCGTAGGGCACAGGGACACAGATACGCAGTATTTT. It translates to CASSVGHRDTDTQYF.

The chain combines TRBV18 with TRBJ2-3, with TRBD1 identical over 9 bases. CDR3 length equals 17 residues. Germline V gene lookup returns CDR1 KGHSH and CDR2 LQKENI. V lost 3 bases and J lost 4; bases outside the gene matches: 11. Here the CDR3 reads CASSPTGTGMFADTQYF. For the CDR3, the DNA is TGTGCCAGCTCACCTACCGGGACAGGGATGTTTGCAGATACGCAGTATTTT.

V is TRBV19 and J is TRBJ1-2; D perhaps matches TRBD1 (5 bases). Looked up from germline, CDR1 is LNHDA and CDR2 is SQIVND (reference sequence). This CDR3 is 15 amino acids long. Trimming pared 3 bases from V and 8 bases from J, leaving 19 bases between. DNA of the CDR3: TGTGCCAGTAGTATCGACCGACAGCCAACTATGGGCTACACCTTC. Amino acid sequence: CASSIDRQPTMGYTF.

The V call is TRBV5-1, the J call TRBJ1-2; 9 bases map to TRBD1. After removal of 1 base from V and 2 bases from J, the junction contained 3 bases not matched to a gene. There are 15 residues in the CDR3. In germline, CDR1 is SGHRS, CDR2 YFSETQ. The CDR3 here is CASSLTGGANYGYTF. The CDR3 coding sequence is TGCGCCAGCAGCTTGACAGGGGGCGCGAACTATGGCTACACCTTC.

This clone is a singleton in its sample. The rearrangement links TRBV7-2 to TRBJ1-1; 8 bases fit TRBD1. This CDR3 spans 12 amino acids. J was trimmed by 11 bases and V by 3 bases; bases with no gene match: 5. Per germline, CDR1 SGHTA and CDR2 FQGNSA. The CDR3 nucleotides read TGTGCCAGCAGCTTCAAGACAGGGGTTGCTTTCTTT. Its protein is CASSFKTGVAFF.

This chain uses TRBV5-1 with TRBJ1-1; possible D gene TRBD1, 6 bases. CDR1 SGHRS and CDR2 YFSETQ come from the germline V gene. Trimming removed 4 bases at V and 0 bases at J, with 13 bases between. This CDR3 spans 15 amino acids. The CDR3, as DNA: TGCGCCAGCAGCCGGGAGGACAGCCTGAACACTGAAGCTTTCTTT. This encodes CASSREDSLNTEAFF.

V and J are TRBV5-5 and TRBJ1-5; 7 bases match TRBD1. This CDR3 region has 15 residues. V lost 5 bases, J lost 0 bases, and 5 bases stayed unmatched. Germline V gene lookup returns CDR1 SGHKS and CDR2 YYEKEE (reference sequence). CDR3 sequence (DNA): TGTGCCAGCAGGGGGGACAGTTATAGCAATCAGCCCCAGCATTTT. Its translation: CASRGDSYSNQPQHF.

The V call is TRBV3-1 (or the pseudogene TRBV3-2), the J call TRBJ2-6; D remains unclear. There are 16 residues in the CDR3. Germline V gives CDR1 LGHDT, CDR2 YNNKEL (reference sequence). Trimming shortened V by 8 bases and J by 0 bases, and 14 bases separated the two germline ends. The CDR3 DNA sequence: TGTGCCAGCTCCGCGGTAGCCGGCTCTGGGGCCAACGTCCTGACTTTC. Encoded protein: CASSAVAGSGANVLTF.

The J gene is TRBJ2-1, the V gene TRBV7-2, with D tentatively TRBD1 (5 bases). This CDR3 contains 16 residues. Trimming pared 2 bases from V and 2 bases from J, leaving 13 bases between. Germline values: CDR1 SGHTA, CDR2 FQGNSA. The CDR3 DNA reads TGTGCCAGCAGCTTAAATATGGGGCCCCCCTACAATGAGCAGTTCTTC. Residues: CASSLNMGPPYNEQFF.

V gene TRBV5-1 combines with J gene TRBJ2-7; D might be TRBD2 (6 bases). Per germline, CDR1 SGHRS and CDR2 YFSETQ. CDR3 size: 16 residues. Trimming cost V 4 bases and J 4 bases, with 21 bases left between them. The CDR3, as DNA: TGCGCCAGCAGCCTCCGAGGAGGGGCTGAGGGGTACGAGCAGTACTTC. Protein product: CASSLRGGAEGYEQYF.

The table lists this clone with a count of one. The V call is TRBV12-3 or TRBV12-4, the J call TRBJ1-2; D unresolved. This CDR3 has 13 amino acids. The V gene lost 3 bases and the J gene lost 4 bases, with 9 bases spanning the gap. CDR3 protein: CASSLNRGYGYTF. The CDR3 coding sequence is TGTGCCAGCAGTTTGAATCGGGGCTATGGCTACACCTTC.

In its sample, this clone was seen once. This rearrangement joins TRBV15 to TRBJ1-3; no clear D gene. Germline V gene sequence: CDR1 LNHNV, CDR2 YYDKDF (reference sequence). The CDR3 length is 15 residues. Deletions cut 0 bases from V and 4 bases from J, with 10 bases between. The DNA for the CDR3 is TGTGCCACCAGCAGAGACCCGTTGGCCGGAAACACCATATATTTT. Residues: CATSRDPLAGNTIYF.

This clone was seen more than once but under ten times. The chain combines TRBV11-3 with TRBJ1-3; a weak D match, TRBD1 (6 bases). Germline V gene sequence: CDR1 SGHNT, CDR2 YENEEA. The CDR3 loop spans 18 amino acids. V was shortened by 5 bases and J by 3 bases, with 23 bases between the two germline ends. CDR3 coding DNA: TGTGCCAGCAGCCTACCGGTCCGGGGGGCCGTGTGTGGAAACACCATATATTTT. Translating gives CASSLPVRGAVCGNTIYF. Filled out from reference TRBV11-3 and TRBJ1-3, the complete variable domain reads EAGVVQSPRYKIIEKKQPVAFWCNPISGHNTLYWYLQNLGQGPELLIRYENEEAVDDSQLPKDRFSAERLKGVDSTLKIQPAELGDSAVYLCASSLPVRGAVCGNTIYFGEGSWLTVV.